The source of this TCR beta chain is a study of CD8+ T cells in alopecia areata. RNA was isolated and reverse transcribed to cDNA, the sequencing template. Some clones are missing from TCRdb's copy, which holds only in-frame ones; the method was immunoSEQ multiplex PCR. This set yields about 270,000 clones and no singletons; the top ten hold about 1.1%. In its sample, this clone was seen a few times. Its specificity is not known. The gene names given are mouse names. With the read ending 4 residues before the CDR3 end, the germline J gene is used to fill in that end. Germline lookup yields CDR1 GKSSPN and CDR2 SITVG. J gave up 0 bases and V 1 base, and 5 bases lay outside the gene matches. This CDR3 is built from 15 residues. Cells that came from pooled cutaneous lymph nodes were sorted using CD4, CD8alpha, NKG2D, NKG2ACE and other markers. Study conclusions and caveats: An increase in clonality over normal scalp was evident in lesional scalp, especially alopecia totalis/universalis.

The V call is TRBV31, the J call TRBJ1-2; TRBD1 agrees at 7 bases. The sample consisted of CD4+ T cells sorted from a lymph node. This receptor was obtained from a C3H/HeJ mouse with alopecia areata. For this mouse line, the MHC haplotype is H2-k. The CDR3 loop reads CAWSPRDSPNSDYTF. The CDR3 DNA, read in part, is TGTGCCTGGAGTCCCCGGGACAGTCCAAACTCC.